A single sample gave rise to the 25 T cell receptor beta chains below, sequenced in a study of vaccination and CD4 T cells after COVID-19. The Oncomine TCR Beta short-read assay was applied to DNA of cultured CD4+ T cells. TCRdb ran MiXCR on the PCR reads and lists one entry per CDR3 protein. The sample comprises roughly 11,000 distinct CDR3 sequences, 40% to 50% of which are singletons, and about 35% rests with the top ten. The antigens for these receptors are not known. Treatment reported: 10-day PBMC culture with coronavirus spike peptide pools or control peptides (ViraFEST assay). The source material was CD4+ T cells from blood, cultured in vitro. Receptors originate from a human donor who had recovered from COVID-19.

This rearrangement joins TRBV7-9 to TRBJ1-3, with D perhaps matching TRBD1 (5 bases). V was trimmed by 2 bases and J by 0 bases, leaving 8 bases between them. Germline V CDR1 and CDR2: SEHNR, FQNEAQ (reference sequence). The CDR3 runs 15 residues. The CDR3: CASSLSRASGNTIYF. In DNA, the CDR3 is TGTGCCAGCAGCTTAAGCAGGGCCTCTGGAAACACCATATATTTT.

This clonotype occurred a few times. This chain uses TRBV7-2 with TRBJ2-7; no definite D call. V was clipped by 3 bases and J by 0 bases, with 12 bases between them. Per germline, CDR1 SGHTA and CDR2 FQGNSA. The CDR3 length is 15 residues. The CDR3 is CASSFFASLSYEQYF. As DNA, the CDR3 is TGTGCCAGCAGCTTTTTCGCTTCTCTCTCCTACGAGCAGTACTTC.

The V gene is TRBV7-9, the J gene TRBJ1-1; D is unresolved. This CDR3 contains 14 residues. V dropped 4 bases and J dropped 7 bases, with 16 bases sitting between them. Germline V gene sequence: CDR1 SEHNR, CDR2 FQNEAQ (reference sequence). In DNA form, the CDR3 reads TGTGCCAGCAGCTCCATTTCTTCCGGAGGTGAAGCTTTCTTT. It encodes CASSSISSGGEAFF.

The V and J genes are TRBV24-1 and TRBJ1-6; D gene ambiguous. This CDR3 region has 12 residues. Deletions cut 9 bases from V and 15 bases from J, with 17 bases between. CDR1 KGHDR and CDR2 SFDVKD come from the germline V gene. This chain's CDR3 is CATQNRALDLHF. The CDR3 DNA sequence: TGTGCCACCCAAAATCGGGCCCTCGACCTCCACTTT.

In its sample, this clonotype was seen a few times. This chain uses TRBV10-3 with TRBJ1-2; TRBD1 aligns across 7 bases. The CDR3 totals 15 residues. Trimming cost V 6 bases and J 8 bases; bases outside gene matches: 15. From germline, CDR1 is ENHRY and CDR2 SYGVKD. CDR3 bases: TGTGCCATCAGCCCTTCTAACAGGGGAGGGGAAGGCTACACCTTC. Translating gives CAISPSNRGGEGYTF.

The V gene is TRBV19, the J gene TRBJ1-2; D not certain. Trimming pared 11 bases from V and 0 bases from J, leaving 25 bases between. The CDR3 has 17 residues. Germline CDR1 is LNHDA and CDR2 is SQIVND (reference sequence). As DNA, the CDR3 is TGTGCCGCTGGCGCTCATGCGCTCGGTGGGTCTAACTATGGCTACACCTTC. This codes for CAAGAHALGGSNYGYTF.

This clonotype has more than one count but fewer than ten. The rearrangement joins TRBV6-1 to TRBJ1-1; 7 bases are a match to TRBD1. The junction had 9 bases not matched to a gene; V was cut back by 5 bases and J by 6 bases. CDR1 is MNHNS and CDR2 is SASEGT in the germline V gene. This CDR3 region has 14 residues. DNA for the CDR3: TGTGCCAGCAGTCGGACAGGTTTAAGGGCTGAAGCTTTCTTT. Amino acid sequence: CASSRTGLRAEAFF.

The rearrangement links TRBV27 to TRBJ2-3, with TRBD1 matching 9 bases. The V gene end was trimmed by 0 bases and the J gene end by 15 bases; junction bases not matched to a gene: 4. The CDR3 consists of 12 residues. Per the germline V gene, CDR1 is MNHEY and CDR2 is SMNVEV (reference sequence). CDR3 amino acids: CASSLSGTGYYF. CDR3 sequence (DNA): TGTGCCAGCAGTTTATCGGGGACAGGGTATTATTTT.

The table lists this clonotype with a few counts. This chain connects TRBV4-1 to TRBJ1-2; no clear D gene. Germline CDR1 is MGHRA and CDR2 is YSYEKL. The V end lost 5 bases, the J end lost 6 bases, and 19 bases lay between the germline ends. The CDR3 has 15 amino acids. CDR3 amino acids: CASSYIGHQDNGYTF. As DNA, the CDR3 is TGCGCCAGCAGCTACATCGGGCACCAGGATAATGGCTACACCTTC.

Remarks on this clonotype: A read error may account for a junction end that differs from germline. The rearrangement links TRBV6-2 or TRBV6-3 to TRBJ2-6, with D tentatively TRBD1 or TRBD2 (5 bases each). The germline V gene encodes CDR1 MNHEY and CDR2 SVGEGT. The CDR3 runs to 14 residues. In DNA, the CDR3 is TGTGCCAGCAGTACGGTCAGAGGGGCCAACGCCCTGACTTTC. Residues: CASSTVRGANALTF.

The chain uses TRBV11-2 and TRBJ1-1, with D maybe TRBD1 (5 bases). Between the trimmed V and J ends, which lost 1 base and 4 bases, there was a span of 16 bases. This CDR3 has 16 residues. The germline gives CDR1 SGHAT, CDR2 FQNNGV. CDR3 amino acids: CASSLGSIAGTTEAFF. CDR3 in DNA: TGTGCCAGCAGCTTAGGTAGTATTGCAGGGACCACTGAAGCTTTCTTT.

V gene TRBV5-6 combines with J gene TRBJ1-1; D may be TRBD1 (6 bases). The germline V gene has CDR1 SGHDT and CDR2 YYEEEE. The CDR3 consists of 15 residues. Trimming shortened V by 3 bases and J by 1 base, and 13 bases separated the two germline ends. CDR3 region: CASSWGTGWNTEAFF. The CDR3 DNA is TGTGCCAGCAGCTGGGGTACAGGGTGGAACACTGAAGCTTTCTTT.

The J gene is TRBJ1-3, the V gene TRBV18; no clear D gene. Trimming cost V 4 bases and J 1 base, with 5 bases left between them. The CDR3 has 13 amino acids. Germline CDR1 reads KGHSH; CDR2 reads LQKENI. This CDR3 is CASSLRSGNTIYF. CDR3 nucleotide sequence: TGTGCCAGCTCACTACGGTCTGGAAACACCATATATTTT.

This chain uses TRBV2 with TRBJ1-4; D gene uncertain. The germline V gene encodes CDR1 SNHLY and CDR2 FYNNEI. The CDR3 runs to 17 residues. Deletions cut 10 bases from V and 8 bases from J, with 29 bases between. The CDR3 here is CATTAGTLFARPEKLFF. The CDR3 DNA reads TGTGCCACCACGGCAGGAACCCTTTTTGCGCGTCCCGAAAAACTGTTTTTT.

V gene TRBV20-1 combines with J gene TRBJ2-3, with a tentative D call TRBD2 (5 bases). This CDR3 comprises 12 residues. The germline V and J ends were trimmed by 0 bases and 6 bases, with 7 bases remaining between them. CDR1 DFQATT and CDR2 SNEGSKA come from the germline V gene (reference sequence). CDR3 DNA sequence: TGCAGTGCTAGAGATCGGAGGGATACGCAGTATTTT. It specifies CSARDRRDTQYF.

V usage is TRBV12-3 or TRBV12-4 and J usage is TRBJ2-7; D remains unclear. V was clipped by 4 bases and J by 5 bases, with 12 bases between them. CDR3 size: 13 residues. The CDR3 here is CASSSGFRNEQYF. DNA for the CDR3: TGTGCCAGCAGTTCAGGTTTTCGGAACGAGCAGTACTTC.

This clonotype has a handful of counts. The rearrangement joins TRBV19 to TRBJ1-4; maybe TRBD1 (5 bases). The CDR3 extends over 13 amino acids. V gave up 11 bases and J gave up 5 bases, with 15 bases separating them. Germline values: CDR1 LNHDA, CDR2 SQIVND (reference sequence). CDR3 DNA sequence: TGTGCCTCTACATCGGGGGGGAATGAAAAACTGTTTTTT. Protein product: CASTSGGNEKLFF.

The chain joins TRBV11-3 to TRBJ1-1; D might be TRBD1 (6 bases). The germline V gene encodes CDR1 SGHNT and CDR2 YENEEA. The CDR3 is made up of 13 amino acids. V shed 2 bases and J shed 6 bases, with 10 bases lying between them. The CDR3 protein is CASSLTGMSEAFF. DNA for the CDR3: TGTGCCAGCAGCTTAACAGGGATGTCTGAAGCTTTCTTT. Using reference TRBV11-3 and TRBJ1-1 for the parts outside the CDR3, the full variable domain is EAGVVQSPRYKIIEKKQPVAFWCNPISGHNTLYWYLQNLGQGPELLIRYENEEAVDDSQLPKDRFSAERLKGVDSTLKIQPAELGDSAVYLCASSLTGMSEAFFGQGTRLTVV.

This rearrangement joins TRBV7-4 to TRBJ1-2; D may be TRBD1 (5 bases). The germline V gene encodes CDR1 SGHVT and CDR2 SQSDAQ. V lost 5 bases and J lost 5, with 18 bases in between. The CDR3 spans 15 residues. The CDR3: CASSEAVGTSYGYTF. The DNA of the CDR3 is TGTGCCAGCAGCGAGGCAGTGGGGACGAGTTATGGCTACACCTTC.

The chain carries TRBV7-1 and TRBJ1-1; D gene unclear. TRBV7-1 is recorded as an ORF, its role being uncertain. The CDR3 has 12 amino acids. Trimming shortened V by 3 bases and J by 6 bases, and 8 bases separated the two germline ends. The CDR3 DNA sequence: TGTGCCAGCAGCTCCCGAGATCCTGAAGCTTTCTTT. Residues: CASSSRDPEAFF.

This rearrangement joins TRBV11-3 to TRBJ1-1; the D is unclear. V gave up 8 bases and J gave up 2 bases, with 9 bases separating them. Looked up from germline, CDR1 is SGHNT and CDR2 is YENEEA. CDR3 length equals 12 residues. CDR3 loop: CASQELNTEAFF. DNA for the CDR3: TGTGCCAGCCAGGAGCTAAACACTGAAGCTTTCTTT.

This clonotype has a handful of counts. The chain uses TRBV6-2 or TRBV6-3 and TRBJ2-3; D is unresolved. V lost 6 bases, J lost 5 bases, and 12 bases lay in between. The germline CDR1 and CDR2 sequences are MNHEY and SVGEGT. The CDR3 spans 13 residues. The CDR3: CASRGSAEDTQYF. CDR3 DNA: TGTGCCAGCAGGGGGTCGGCGGAAGATACGCAGTATTTT.

The chain carries TRBV4-1 and TRBJ1-6; D remains unclear. From germline, CDR1 is MGHRA and CDR2 YSYEKL. The CDR3 covers 15 residues. Between the trimmed V and J ends, which lost 1 base and 6 bases, there was a span of 10 bases. The CDR3 reads CASSQGSTFNSPLHF. CDR3 in DNA: TGCGCCAGCAGCCAAGGTAGTACGTTTAATTCACCCCTCCACTTT.

CDR3 sequence reads: CASSIQGTNEKLFF. The CDR3 DNA sequence: TGTGCCAGCAGCATCCAGGGCACTAATGAAAAACTGTTTTTT. This chain joins TRBV2 and TRBJ1-4, with a weak D call TRBD1 (5 bases). With 6 bases removed from V and 2 bases from J, the gap between germline ends came to 10 bases. Germline V lookup: CDR1 SNHLY, CDR2 FYNNEI. CDR3 length: 14 residues.

There are a few counts of this clonotype. This chain connects TRBV6-2 or TRBV6-3 to TRBJ2-3, with 7 positions matching TRBD2. This CDR3 contains 14 residues. Trimming took 6 bases from V and 2 from J; bases not matched to a gene: 5. In germline, CDR1 is MNHEY, CDR2 SVGEGT. In DNA, the CDR3 is TGTGCCAGCAGACAAGCGGGGTCCACAGATACGCAGTATTTT. It specifies CASRQAGSTDTQYF.